The sequence of this TCR beta chain was determined in a study of shared clonotypes between healthy human individuals. Only in-frame clones appear in the TCRdb table, and some are missing; sequencing was by immunoSEQ multiplex PCR. The profile shows about 1.9 million clones, 93% of them singletons. Cells designated naive CD8 were CD45RO-negative and were positively selected for CCR7, with terminally differentiated effector memory CD45RA+ cells excluded. Trimming took 0 bases from V and 6 from J, leaving 7 bases between them. The CDR3 covers 12 residues. Germline-derived CDR1 and CDR2 are GTSNPN and SVGIG (reference sequence). With regard to this clone: Other nucleotide sequences in the sample specify the same CDR3.

What was sequenced was naive CD8+ T cells from PBMCs. This chain uses TRBV30 with TRBJ2-3; D might be TRBD1 or TRBD2, each matching 5 bases. The sequence was obtained from a man aged 18 to 30 in good health. Some clones in this sample may be carry-over from other donors' samples. CDR3 nucleotides: TGTGCCTGGAGTGTCGGGGCGGATACGCAGTATTTT. This encodes CAWSVGADTQYF. Full variable domain (outside the CDR3, taken from reference TRBV30 and TRBJ2-3): SQTIHQWPATLVQPVGSPLSLECTVEGTSNPNLYWYRQAAGRGLQLLFYSVGIGQISSEVPQNLSASRPQDRQFILSSKKLLLSDSGFYLCAWSVGADTQYFGPGTRLTVL.